Shown below are 11 T cell receptor beta chains from a single sample sequenced in a study of OX40 agonist ivuxolimab in advanced cancers. Repertoires were generated with immunoSEQ multiplex PCR, while TCRdb's copy carries only in-frame clones and drops some. This repertoire shows roughly 92,000 clones, 91% found once; its top ten account for about 0.87%. This specimen consisted of CD4+ or CD8+ T cells sorted from blood, obtained in a trial of the OX40 agonist ivuxolimab. These receptors were collected from an adult with an advanced solid tumor such as melanoma, head and neck, liver or kidney cancer.

The genes are TRBV12-2 and TRBJ2-1; the D call in the table, TRBD2, was not verified against the DNA. TRBV12-2 is listed as a pseudogene. The CDR3 sequence is 17 residues long. CDR3 loop: CASRFGVSGRIANEQFF. For the CDR3, the DNA is TGTGCAAGTCGCTTTGGGGTTAGCGGTAGGATAGCAAATGAGCAGTTCTTC.

This rearrangement joins TRBV19 to TRBJ2-7; 7 positions agree with TRBD1. The CDR3 extends over 15 amino acids. Germline V gives CDR1 LNHDA, CDR2 SQIVND (reference sequence). V lost 4 bases, J lost 3 bases, and 9 bases stayed unmatched. This CDR3 reads CASSKNRDSYYEQYF. Here the CDR3 DNA reads TGTGCCAGTAGTAAGAATAGGGACAGCTACTACGAGCAGTACTTC.

The CDR3 sequence: CAWTNLAGVRYEQYF. The DNA of the CDR3 is TGTGCCTGGACTAACCTAGCGGGAGTTAGGTACGAGCAGTACTTC. J is TRBJ2-7 and V is TRBV30; 10 positions agree with TRBD2. This CDR3 has 15 amino acids. CDR1 and CDR2 (germline): GTSNPN, SVGIG (reference sequence). The ends lost 4 bases at V and 4 bases at J; junction bases unmatched: 10.

This rearrangement joins TRBV10-3 to TRBJ2-1; D gene uncertain. The V and J ends lost 8 bases and 6 bases respectively, with 17 bases between them. CDR3 size: 14 residues. Germline lookup yields CDR1 ENHRY and CDR2 SYGVKD. This CDR3 reads CAISGQANSNEQFF. The CDR3 nucleotides are TGTGCCATCTCCGGCCAAGCGAACAGCAATGAGCAGTTCTTC.

This chain connects TRBV11-3 to TRBJ2-1; 9 nucleotides line up with TRBD2. V shed 1 base, J shed 1 base, and the junction held 2 bases outside the gene matches. This CDR3 is built from 16 residues. The germline gives CDR1 SGHNT, CDR2 YENEEA. Written as DNA, the CDR3 is TGTGCCAGCAGCTTAGGGCTAGCGGGATCCTACAATGAGCAGTTCTTC. Amino acid sequence: CASSLGLAGSYNEQFF.

This clone appeared once. This chain uses TRBV30 with TRBJ2-3; D not resolved. The germline gives CDR1 GTSNPN, CDR2 SVGIG (reference sequence). This CDR3 region has 12 residues. V was trimmed by 3 bases and J by 4 bases, leaving 8 bases between them. DNA of the CDR3: TGTGCCTGGAGGGCCACCCCAGATACGCAGTATTTT. This translates into CAWRATPDTQYF. Filled out from reference TRBV30 and TRBJ2-3, the complete variable domain reads SQTIHQWPATLVQPVGSPLSLECTVEGTSNPNLYWYRQAAGRGLQLLFYSVGIGQISSEVPQNLSASRPQDRQFILSSKKLLLSDSGFYLCAWRATPDTQYFGPGTRLTVL.

This rearrangement joins TRBV5-6 to TRBJ2-2, with 12 nucleotides matching TRBD2. Germline CDR1 reads SGHDT; CDR2 reads YYEEEE. The V segment lost 3 bases and the J segment 6 bases; nucleotides outside the gene matches: 12. The CDR3 is made up of 18 amino acids. CDR3 loop: CASSSQLLTSGSAGELFF. Here the CDR3 DNA reads TGTGCCAGCAGCTCGCAGCTGTTGACTAGCGGGAGTGCCGGGGAGCTGTTTTTT.

The rearrangement uses TRBV19 and TRBJ2-5; possibly TRBD2 for D (5 bases). The J call may not be correct, given that the DNA end is closer to TRBJ2-7. The CDR3 consists of 16 residues. Germline V CDR1 and CDR2: LNHDA, SQIVND (reference sequence). The DNA of the CDR3 is TGTGCCAGTATTAGAGAAAGCGGTGAGCGATTCTACGAGCAGTACTTC. Protein: CASIRESGERFYEQYF.

The rearrangement uses TRBV5-1 and TRBJ2-6; D is possibly TRBD1 (6 bases). The CDR3 loop spans 17 amino acids. V gave up 0 bases and J gave up 1 base, with 11 bases separating them. Germline values: CDR1 SGHRS, CDR2 YFSETQ. The DNA of the CDR3 is TGCGCCAGCAGCTTGGGACAGGTTTTTTCTGGGGCCAACGTCCTGACTTTC. This translates into CASSLGQVFSGANVLTF.

The gene calls are TRBV5-6 and TRBJ1-1, with D hard to call. V was cut by 1 base and J by 1 base, with 11 bases left in between. This CDR3 has 15 residues. Germline-derived CDR1 and CDR2 are SGHDT and YYEEEE. The CDR3: CASSLLLTANTEAFF. In DNA form, the CDR3 reads TGTGCCAGCAGCTTGCTCCTGACGGCGAACACTGAAGCTTTCTTT.

The chain carries TRBV4-3 and TRBJ2-1, with unresolved D. Looked up from germline, CDR1 is LGHNA and CDR2 is YSLEER. The ends were cut back, 3 bases at V and 10 bases at J, with 13 bases in the middle. The CDR3 loop spans 13 amino acids. CDR3 nucleotide sequence: TGCGCCAGCAGCCACGCAGGCAGGCGGGAGCAGTTCTTC. Protein product: CASSHAGRREQFF.